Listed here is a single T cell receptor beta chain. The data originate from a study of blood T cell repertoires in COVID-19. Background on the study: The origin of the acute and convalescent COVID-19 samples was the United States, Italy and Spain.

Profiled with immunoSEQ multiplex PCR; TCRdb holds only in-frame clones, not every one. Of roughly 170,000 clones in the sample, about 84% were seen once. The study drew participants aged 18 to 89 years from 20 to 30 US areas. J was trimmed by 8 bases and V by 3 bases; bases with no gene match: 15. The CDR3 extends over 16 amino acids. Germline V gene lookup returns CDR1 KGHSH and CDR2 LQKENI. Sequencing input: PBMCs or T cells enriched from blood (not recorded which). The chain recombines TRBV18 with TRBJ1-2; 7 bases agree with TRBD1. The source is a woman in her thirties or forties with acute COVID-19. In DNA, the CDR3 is TGTGCCAGCTCACCTCCTTTGAGGGAACAGGGGAAGGGCTACACCTTC. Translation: CASSPPLREQGKGYTF. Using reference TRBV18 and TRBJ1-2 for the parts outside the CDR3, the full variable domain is NAGVMQNPRHLVRRRGQEARLRCSPMKGHSHVYWYRQLPEEGLKFMVYLQKENIIDESGMPKERFSAEFPKEGPSILRIQQVVRGDSAAYFCASSPPLREQGKGYTFGSGTRLTVV.